This TCR beta chain was sequenced during a study of T cells in Graves' hyperthyroidism and ophthalmopathy. Points from the study as a whole: Progression to ophthalmopathy was predicted a median of approximately 6.4 months early. Blood also carried most thyroid clonotypes expanded above 0.001.

CDR1 and CDR2 (germline): MNHNY, SVGAGI (reference sequence). CDR3 length equals 19 residues. V was clipped by 4 bases and J by 6 bases; unmatched bases: 17. Many counts were recorded for this clonotype. Its antigen remains unidentified. Amplified TCR beta CDR3 regions derived from RNA transcripts. HTBI primers were used for first-round RT-PCR of the TCR CDR3. TCRdb re-analysed the multiplex PCR reads in MiXCR, keeping a single row per CDR3 protein. The sample has approximately 400,000 distinct CDR3 sequences, over 13% seen once; the top ten hold around 30%. This sequence originates from a man aged 45-60 years with Graves' ophthalmopathy. Sequences were obtained from blood. The chain uses TRBV6-6 and TRBJ2-3, with 12 bases matching TRBD1. The CDR3 bases are TGTGCCAGCAGTTCGACTCGAGTGCGGGACAGGGGGCTAGCGGATACGCAGTATTTT. Its translation: CASSSTRVRDRGLADTQYF.